These T cell receptor beta chains were read from a single sample in a study of blood T cell repertoires in COVID-19. Only in-frame clones appear in the TCRdb table, and some are missing; sequencing was by immunoSEQ multiplex PCR. The sample includes 80,000 to 95,000 clones, approximately 88% of them seen just once. Material: peripheral blood. Receptors were obtained from a woman aged 65 to 85 with acute or convalescent COVID-19. Each CDR3 is given with its conserved first and last residue. The D gene is left open where the match is weak. Size is stated for part of the rows, as once, few or many counts, or as a class when the clone is expanded.

D,J,size,V,length,DNA,CDR3
.,TRBJ2-1,.,TRBV6-4,16,TGTGCCAGCAGTGAGGCCCTGGGAAGCGGGCCTAATGAGCAGTTCTTC,CASSEALGSGPNEQFF
.,TRBJ2-2,.,TRBV24-1,15,TGTGCCACCAGTGACCCGAGAGGGAACACCGGGGAGCTGTTTTTT,CATSDPRGNTGELFF
TRBD2,TRBJ2-3,.,TRBV27,20,TGTGCCAGCAGTTTATCGGGTTGGTACGGGCGGGAGGGCAGTTCAGATACGCAGTATTTT,CASSLSGWYGREGSSDTQYF
TRBD2,TRBJ2-3,once,TRBV7-6,15,TGTGCCAGCAGCGCCTCTAGCGGACCGCCGGATACGCAGTATTTT,CASSASSGPPDTQYF
TRBD1,TRBJ2-5,.,TRBV2,14,TGTGCCAGCAGTGACATGACAGGGGAAGAGACCCAGTACTTC,CASSDMTGEETQYF
TRBD1,TRBJ1-2,.,TRBV28,14,TGTGCCAGCGGGGGGACAGGGCTCAACTATGGCTACACCTTC,CASGGTGLNYGYTF
TRBD1,TRBJ2-1,.,TRBV5-1,15,TGCGCCAGCAGCTTGGTGGGACAGTACAGCGGTGAGCAGTTCTTC,CASSLVGQYSGEQFF
TRBD2,TRBJ2-7,.,TRBV7-9,18,TGTGCCAGCAGCCAAGGGACTAGCGGGACCTTAAGCTCCTACGAGCAGTACTTC,CASSQGTSGTLSSYEQYF
TRBD1,TRBJ2-7,.,TRBV19,14,TGTGCCAGTAGTATTAAGGGGGCGTACAACGAGCAGTACTTC,CASSIKGAYNEQYF
.,TRBJ1-2,few,TRBV28,12,TGTGCCAGCAGTTTAGGAGGAGGTGGCTACACCTTC,CASSLGGGGYTF
TRBD1,TRBJ1-5,.,TRBV19,14,TGTGCCAGTAGGATAAGGACAGGGGAATTGCCCCAGCATTTT,CASRIRTGELPQHF
.,TRBJ2-1,few,TRBV21-1,11,TGTGCCAGCACCCAGCGGGACCAGCAGTTCTTC,CASTQRDQQFF
.,TRBJ2-3,.,TRBV28,13,TGTGCCAGCAGTTTCCGACTGGATGATACGCAGTATTTT,CASSFRLDDTQYF
.,TRBJ2-6,.,TRBV28,14,TGTGCCAGCAGTTTCCAGGCTGGGGCCAACGTCCTGACTTTC,CASSFQAGANVLTF
.,TRBJ1-5,few,TRBV23-1,11,TGCGCCAGCAGTCAAGGAGGTCCCCAGCATTTT,CASSQGGPQHF
TRBD2,TRBJ2-5,.,TRBV28,15,TGTGCCAGCGGAACTAGCGGGGGGGCCAGGGAGACCCAGTACTTC,CASGTSGGARETQYF
TRBD2,TRBJ2-7,.,TRBV28,18,TGTGCCAGCAGCGGACTAGCGGGGGTCCCCACGGGCCGGGACGAGCAGTACTTC,CASSGLAGVPTGRDEQYF
.,TRBJ1-1,.,TRBV6-1,13,TGTGCCAGCAGTGAACCCGGGAACACTGAAGCTTTCTTT,CASSEPGNTEAFF
TRBD2,TRBJ2-5,.,TRBV11-1,16,TGTGCCAGCAGCTTAGCTTTCCAGCGGGGGCAAGAGACCCAGTACTTC,CASSLAFQRGQETQYF
TRBD1,TRBJ1-5,.,TRBV10-3,16,TGTGCCATCAGTGAGTCGGGACAGGGATTTAGTCAGCCCCAGCATTTT,CAISESGQGFSQPQHF
.,TRBJ1-6,.,TRBV6-5,15,TGTGCCAGCAGCCGAACCACGGGACTTACTTCACCCCTCCACTTT,CASSRTTGLTSPLHF
.,TRBJ1-2,.,TRBV28,13,TGTGCCAGCAGTTTAGATACATACCATGGCTACACCTTC,CASSLDTYHGYTF
TRBD1,TRBJ1-6,.,TRBV5-1,14,TGCGCCAGCAGCTTGGACGGGGGACAGGCACCCCTCCACTTT,CASSLDGGQAPLHF
TRBD2,TRBJ2-5,.,TRBV5-1,17,TGCGCCAGCAGCTTGGTAGGGACTAGCGGGATAGGTGAGACCCAGTACTTC,CASSLVGTSGIGETQYF
TRBD2,TRBJ2-1,.,TRBV30,12,TGTGCCTGGAAGGGTAGCGGGAACGAGCAGTTCTTC,CAWKGSGNEQFF
.,TRBJ2-7,.,TRBV9,16,TGTGCCAGCAGCGTAGCTGGAGAGCTGACCACTACGGAGCAGTACTTC,CASSVAGELTTTEQYF
TRBD2,TRBJ2-7,.,TRBV28,15,TGTGCCAGCAGACTTACTAGCGGGAGGAGCTACGAGCAGTACTTC,CASRLTSGRSYEQYF
TRBD1,TRBJ1-2,.,TRBV19,16,TGTGCCAGTAGTATCCCCTACACAGGGGACAACTATGGCTACACCTTC,CASSIPYTGDNYGYTF
.,TRBJ1-2,.,TRBV30,12,TGTGCCTGGAACAGAGGGAACTATGGCTACACCTTC,CAWNRGNYGYTF
.,TRBJ1-5,.,TRBV28,14,TGTGCCAGCAGTCCAACCACAGGGAATCAGCCCCAGCATTTT,CASSPTTGNQPQHF
.,TRBJ1-5,.,TRBV18,16,TGTGCCAGCTCACCACCCTCGACAGCTAGCAATCAGCCCCAGCATTTT,CASSPPSTASNQPQHF
TRBD1,TRBJ2-1,.,TRBV10-2,17,TGCGCCAGCACCATGGGACAGGTCCTGGCCTCCGCCAATGAGCAGTTCTTC,CASTMGQVLASANEQFF
.,TRBJ1-6,few,TRBV7-9,15,TGTGCCAGCAGTCGTCTCGAGGGCATCAATTCACCCCTCCACTTT,CASSRLEGINSPLHF
TRBD2,TRBJ2-3,once,TRBV19,16,TGTGCCAGTAGCGCTAGCGGGAGGGCTAGCACAGATACGCAGTATTTT,CASSASGRASTDTQYF
.,TRBJ1-4,few,TRBV18,15,TGTGCCAGCTCACAACAACAGGGAGCTAATGAAAAACTGTTTTTT,CASSQQQGANEKLFF
TRBD1,TRBJ1-5,.,TRBV19,14,TGTGCCAGTAGTATACAGGGGGACAATCAGCCCCAGCATTTT,CASSIQGDNQPQHF
TRBD1,TRBJ2-3,.,TRBV4-1,15,TGCGCCAGCAGCCCTTGGACAGGGTCAAGAGATACGCAGTATTTT,CASSPWTGSRDTQYF
TRBD2,TRBJ2-1,.,TRBV29-1,13,TGCAGCGTCGTGGGACTAGCGGGGCATGAGCAGTTCTTC,CSVVGLAGHEQFF
TRBD2,TRBJ2-2,.,TRBV7-9,15,TGTGCCAGAGGAGAAGCGGGAGATGGCACCGGGGAGCTGTTTTTT,CARGEAGDGTGELFF
.,TRBJ2-1,once,TRBV5-1,14,TGCGCCAGCAGCTTGGACAGGGTCGACAATGAGCAGTTCTTC,CASSLDRVDNEQFF
.,TRBJ1-1,few,TRBV20-1,12,TGCAGTGCTAGTCTTTCGAACACTGAAGCTTTCTTT,CSASLSNTEAFF
.,TRBJ2-1,once,TRBV6-4,13,TGTGCCAGCAGTGACTCGACTAGCAATGAGCAGTTCTTC,CASSDSTSNEQFF
TRBD1,TRBJ1-2,.,TRBV5-1,16,TGCGCCAGCAGACCTCCGGGACAGGGGGGAATCTATGGCTACACCTTC,CASRPPGQGGIYGYTF
TRBD1,TRBJ2-5,once,TRBV11-3,14,TGTGCCAGCAGCTTAGATGGGACAGCGGAGACCCAGTACTTC,CASSLDGTAETQYF
.,TRBJ2-7,.,TRBV6-1,13,TGTGCCAGCAGTGAAAGCGGAACTTACGAGCAGTACTTC,CASSESGTYEQYF
TRBD2,TRBJ2-5,.,TRBV5-1,15,TGCGCCAGCAGCTTACTAGCGGGGACCCAAGAGACCCAGTACTTC,CASSLLAGTQETQYF
.,TRBJ1-3,.,TRBV7-2,14,TGTGCCAGCAGCCCGACTAGCTCTGGAAACACCATATATTTT,CASSPTSSGNTIYF
.,TRBJ2-3,once,TRBV6-4,14,TGTGCCAGCAGTGAGGGCGAAACCACAGATACGCAGTATTTT,CASSEGETTDTQYF
.,TRBJ1-6,.,TRBV2,15,TGTGCCAGCAGTGAATACGGGTCAAGAGGATCACCCCTCCACTTT,CASSEYGSRGSPLHF
.,TRBJ1-5,.,TRBV18,15,TGTGCCAGCTCACCATCGGGGGGCGTCAATCAGCCCCAGCATTTT,CASSPSGGVNQPQHF
TRBD1,TRBJ1-5,.,TRBV5-8,16,TGTGCCAGCAGCATGCCAGGGGGACGGTACAATCAGCCCCAGCATTTT,CASSMPGGRYNQPQHF
TRBD2,TRBJ2-7,.,TRBV28,14,TGTGCCAGCAGACAGGGACTAGCGGGAGTAATGCAGTACTTC,CASRQGLAGVMQYF
.,TRBJ1-1,.,TRBV5-1,13,TGCGCCAGCAGCCGGGACGGGAGTCGGGAAGCTTTCTTT,CASSRDGSREAFF